This T cell receptor beta chain was observed in a study of cytomegalovirus exposure and HLA in healthy donors. The V gene lost 2 bases and the J gene lost 3 bases, with 11 bases spanning the gap. Germline-derived CDR1 and CDR2 are LNHDA and SQIVND (reference sequence). The CDR3 totals 15 residues. PCR employed 60 Vbeta and 13 Jbeta primers. Method: immunoSEQ multiplex PCR; TCRdb's copy keeps in-frame clones and lacks some. Of approximately 130,000 clones in the sample, more than 80% were seen once. What was sequenced was PBMCs. The sequence was obtained from a woman between 35 and 50 years old in good health and CMV-seropositive. The chain combines TRBV19 with TRBJ1-5, with a tentative D call TRBD1 (6 bases). This chain's CDR3 is CASSISQGHNQPQHF. The DNA of the CDR3 is TGTGCCAGTAGTATATCACAGGGACACAATCAGCCCCAGCATTTT. The whole variable domain, filled in from reference TRBV19 and TRBJ1-5, reads DGGITQSPKYLFRKEGQNVTLSCEQNLNHDAMYWYRQDPGQGLRLIYYSQIVNDFQKGDIAEGYSVSREKKESFPLTVTSAQKNPTAFYLCASSISQGHNQPQHFGDGTRLSIL.